These 29 T cell receptor beta chains were sequenced from one sample in a study of OX40 agonist ivuxolimab in advanced cancers. Sequenced by immunoSEQ multiplex PCR; TCRdb stores in-frame clones only, minus some. The sample shows tens of thousands of clones, more than 75% of them seen only once. Specimen: CD4+ or CD8+ T cells sorted from blood, collected in a trial of the OX40 agonist ivuxolimab. The receptors derive from an adult with an advanced solid tumor such as melanoma, head and neck, liver or kidney cancer.

The chain is built from TRBV9 and TRBJ2-5, with no clear D. The CDR3 runs to 15 residues. Trimming cost V 0 bases and J 1 base, with 10 bases left between them. Germline V gene lookup returns CDR1 SGDLS and CDR2 YYNGEE. Written as DNA, the CDR3 is TGTGCCAGCAGCGTAGCTACGGGCAGCCAAGAGACCCAGTACTTC. This sequence encodes CASSVATGSQETQYF.

In this sample, this clone turned up once. The chain uses TRBV29-1 and TRBJ2-2; 10 bases are shared with TRBD2. V lost 2 bases to trimming and J lost 9 bases; unmatched junction nucleotides: 6. This CDR3 is 14 amino acids long. CDR1 is SQVTM and CDR2 is ANQGSEA in the germline V gene. CDR3 loop: CSVESLAGVRELFF. CDR3 sequence (DNA): TGCAGCGTTGAAAGTCTAGCGGGAGTAAGGGAGCTGTTTTTT.

The chain joins TRBV10-2 to TRBJ2-1; 11 bases fit TRBD2. The V segment lost 7 bases and the J segment 10 bases; nucleotides outside the gene matches: 9. This CDR3 has 14 amino acids. CDR1 is WSHSY and CDR2 is SAAADI in the germline V gene. For the CDR3, the DNA is TGCGCCAGCACCACTAGCGGGAGTGGTTTGGAGCAGTTCTTC. It specifies CASTTSGSGLEQFF.

V usage is TRBV6-5 and J usage is TRBJ1-6; D is perhaps TRBD1 (6 bases). Trimming removed 5 bases from V and 10 bases from J, with 15 bases in between. CDR1 is MNHEY and CDR2 is SVGAGI in the germline V gene. This CDR3 is built from 14 residues. The CDR3 loop is CASSAYREVSPLHF. The CDR3 DNA sequence: TGTGCCAGCAGTGCTTACAGGGAGGTCTCACCCCTCCACTTT.

The chain links TRBV5-1 to TRBJ1-1; 9 bases match TRBD1. Trimming cost V 2 bases and J 5 bases; bases outside gene matches: 7. The CDR3 length is 15 residues. Looked up from germline, CDR1 is SGHRS and CDR2 is YFSETQ. The CDR3 nucleotides read TGCGCCAGCAGCTTTGGTGGGACAGGGAGGACTGAAGCTTTCTTT. The encoded protein is CASSFGGTGRTEAFF.

The CDR3 protein is CSAFNYGYTF. CDR3 sequence (DNA): TGCAGTGCTTTCAACTATGGCTACACCTTC. V is TRBV20-1 and J is TRBJ1-2; D uncertain. CDR1 is DFQATT, CDR2 SNEGSKA, per germline (reference sequence). V was clipped by 5 bases and J by 2 bases, with 3 bases between them. The CDR3 covers 10 residues.

This sequence joins TRBV28 and TRBJ2-1; 10 bases are a match to TRBD2. Germline loops: CDR1 MDHEN, CDR2 SYDVKM. The CDR3 loop spans 14 amino acids. The junction had 5 bases not matched to a gene; V was cut back by 3 bases and J by 9 bases. The CDR3 protein is CASSLLAGVSEQFF. DNA for the CDR3: TGTGCCAGCAGTTTGCTAGCGGGAGTCAGTGAGCAGTTCTTC.

The DNA of the CDR3 is TGTGCCAGCAGCGTAGGACGGGGTCCAAGCAATGAGCAGTTCTTC. As protein: CASSVGRGPSNEQFF. The chain uses TRBV9 and TRBJ2-1, with D perhaps TRBD2 (5 bases). Looked up from germline, CDR1 is SGDLS and CDR2 is YYNGEE. This CDR3 contains 15 residues. The V end was cut by 0 bases, the J end by 6 bases, with 13 bases between.

J is TRBJ2-3 and V is TRBV28, with 10 positions matching TRBD1. With 6 bases clipped from V and 2 bases from J, the junction kept 2 bases outside the gene matches. Germline V CDR1 and CDR2: MDHEN, SYDVKM. The CDR3 is made up of 14 amino acids. The CDR3: CASRGQGNTDTQYF. For the CDR3, the DNA is TGTGCCAGCAGGGGACAGGGGAACACAGATACGCAGTATTTT.

The chain couples TRBV7-6 to TRBJ2-2, with TRBD2 matching 8 bases. The germline gives CDR1 SGHVS, CDR2 FNYEAQ. Trimming took 5 bases from V and 4 from J; bases not matched to a gene: 9. The CDR3 covers 16 residues. CDR3 nucleotide sequence: TGTGCCAGCAGCCCACGGCGGGAGGTTCGCACCGGGGAGCTGTTTTTT. The encoded protein is CASSPRREVRTGELFF.

This clone was observed once. The limits of the CDR3 on the DNA are not certain, so only TCRdb's listed CDR3 is given. This rearrangement joins TRBV7-9 to TRBJ2-1; TRBD1 is taken as the D call from the table, unchecked against the DNA. The CDR3 is 11 amino acids in total, end residues counted. Germline V CDR1 and CDR2: SEHNR, FQNEAQ (reference sequence). The chain's CDR3 is CASSFGQGTLF.

This rearrangement joins TRBV4-3 to TRBJ2-7; D is possibly TRBD1 or TRBD2 (5 bases each). The CDR3 extends over 14 amino acids. V lost 4 bases and J 12 bases, leaving 22 bases between the germline ends. CDR1 is LGHNA, CDR2 YSLEER, per germline. CDR3 amino acids: CASSPAAPRGAMYF. The CDR3 nucleotides are TGCGCCAGCAGCCCAGCCGCGCCGAGAGGGGCTATGTACTTC.

The chain is built from TRBV30 and TRBJ1-2; D gene unclear. Germline V gene lookup returns CDR1 GTSNPN and CDR2 SVGIG (reference sequence). Trimming removed 4 bases at V and 4 bases at J, with 16 bases between. The CDR3 length is 14 residues. DNA of the CDR3: TGTGCCTGGATCGGACCGAGCGATGCCTATGGCTACACCTTC. Encoded protein: CAWIGPSDAYGYTF. Together with reference TRBV30 and TRBJ1-2, the CDR3 gives the full variable domain: SQTIHQWPATLVQPVGSPLSLECTVEGTSNPNLYWYRQAAGRGLQLLFYSVGIGQISSEVPQNLSASRPQDRQFILSSKKLLLSDSGFYLCAWIGPSDAYGYTFGSGTRLTVV.

The rearrangement links TRBV6-4 to TRBJ2-2, with D tentatively TRBD1 (5 bases). Germline-derived CDR1 and CDR2 are MRHNA and SNTAGT. This CDR3 has 11 amino acids. V lost 9 bases, J lost 3 bases, and 5 bases lay in between. The CDR3, as DNA: TGTGCCAGGACAGACACCGGGGAGCTGTTTTTT. The encoded protein is CARTDTGELFF.

As regards this clone: This may be a read error: a much more frequent sequence differs by one nucleotide. V and J are TRBV9 and TRBJ2-1; the D is unclear. The CDR3 extends over 9 amino acids. The V end lost 7 bases, the J end lost 9 bases, and 5 bases lay between the germline ends. The germline CDR1 and CDR2 sequences are SGDLS and YYNGEE. CDR3 DNA: TGTGCCAGCGGCTCTGAGCAGTTCTTC. This codes for CASGSEQFF. The whole variable domain, remainder taken from reference TRBV9 and TRBJ2-1, is DSGVTQTPKHLITATGQRVTLRCSPRSGDLSVYWYQQSLDQGLQFLIQYYNGEERAKGNILERFSAQQFPDLHSELNLSSLELGDSALYFCASGSEQFFGPGTRLTVL.

V is TRBV2 and J is TRBJ2-1, with a tentative D call TRBD1 (6 bases). The V end lost 5 bases, the J end lost 0 bases, and 11 bases lay between the germline ends. The germline gives CDR1 SNHLY, CDR2 FYNNEI. The CDR3 is 15 residues long. The CDR3 nucleotides read TGTGCCAGCAGTATCACAGGGAGCTCCTACAATGAGCAGTTCTTC. It specifies CASSITGSSYNEQFF.

Within the sample, this clone is medium-sized. This chain uses TRBV4-3 with TRBJ2-3, with 7 positions matching TRBD2. V was clipped by 4 bases and J by 5 bases; unmatched bases: 15. The CDR3 totals 17 residues. Germline values: CDR1 LGHNA, CDR2 YSLEER. CDR3 sequence reads: CASSPGVGLAVGDTQYF. The CDR3 nucleotides are TGCGCCAGCAGCCCCGGAGTGGGTCTAGCGGTTGGAGATACGCAGTATTTT.

V is TRBV25-1 and J is TRBJ1-1; D call uncertain. The CDR3 sequence is 15 residues long. The germline V gene encodes CDR1 MGHDK and CDR2 SYGVNS. V lost 3 bases, J lost 0 bases, and 11 bases lay in between. The CDR3 nucleotides are TGTGCCAGCAGTGAGTGGTCTGGGATGAACACTGAAGCTTTCTTT. The encoded protein is CASSEWSGMNTEAFF.

This clone appeared once. This chain joins TRBV29-1 and TRBJ2-3, with 9 bases matching TRBD1. Germline CDR1 SQVTM, CDR2 ANQGSEA. The CDR3 runs 15 residues. The junction had 3 bases not matched to a gene; V was cut back by 1 base and J by 1 base. CDR3 loop: CSVEGRQGGTDTQYF. Here the CDR3 DNA reads TGCAGCGTTGAAGGAAGACAGGGGGGCACAGATACGCAGTATTTT.

V gene TRBV7-9 combines with J gene TRBJ2-5, with a tentative D call TRBD2 (5 bases). The CDR3 sequence is 12 residues long. From germline, CDR1 is SEHNR and CDR2 FQNEAQ (reference sequence). Trimming pared 3 bases from V and 3 bases from J, leaving 5 bases between. The DNA for the CDR3 is TGTGCCAGCAGCTTCGGGAAAGAGACCCAGTACTTC. Translated: CASSFGKETQYF.

The chain joins TRBV15 to TRBJ2-7, with 7 bases lining up with TRBD2. With V trimmed by 4 bases and J by 1 base, 7 bases remained unmatched. Germline-derived CDR1 and CDR2 are LNHNV and YYDKDF (reference sequence). This CDR3 is 15 amino acids long. CDR3: CATSNLGTTSYEQYF. CDR3 bases: TGTGCCACCAGCAACCTCGGGACTACATCCTACGAGCAGTACTTC.

The chain links TRBV6-1 to TRBJ1-1; TRBD1 aligns across 7 bases. Trimming took 1 base from V and 1 from J; bases not matched to a gene: 9. CDR1 is MNHNS and CDR2 is SASEGT in the germline V gene. The length of the CDR3 is 17 residues. CDR3 coding DNA: TGTGCCAGCAGTGAAGATAGGACAGGCCTACAGAACACTGAAGCTTTCTTT. It specifies CASSEDRTGLQNTEAFF.

The chain carries TRBV6-1 and TRBJ2-1, with D possibly being TRBD2 (5 bases). The germline CDR1 and CDR2 sequences are MNHNS and SASEGT. This CDR3 region has 11 residues. Trimming left V 10 bases short and J 9 bases short, with 13 bases between. CDR3 sequence (DNA): TGTGCCATCCCTGCCGGGGTTGAGCAGTTCTTC. It is translated as CAIPAGVEQFF.

This chain connects TRBV5-4 to TRBJ2-7, with 10 nucleotides matching TRBD2. This CDR3 spans 17 amino acids. The J segment lost 2 bases and the V segment lost 0 bases, leaving 8 bases of the junction unmatched. From germline, CDR1 is SGHNT and CDR2 YYREEE (reference sequence). The CDR3 loop is CASSLADLAGGTYEQYF. In DNA, the CDR3 is TGTGCCAGCAGCTTGGCGGATTTAGCGGGGGGAACCTACGAGCAGTACTTC.

This clone was seen once. This chain joins TRBV9 and TRBJ1-2, with D perhaps matching TRBD1 (5 bases). The germline V and J ends were trimmed by 0 bases and 8 bases, with 11 bases remaining between them. Germline V gives CDR1 SGDLS, CDR2 YYNGEE. The CDR3 loop spans 13 amino acids. Here the CDR3 reads CASSVGSGKGYTF. The CDR3 region has the DNA TGTGCCAGCAGCGTAGGGTCAGGGAAAGGCTACACCTTC.

This clone was picked up one time. The gene calls are TRBV14 and TRBJ2-7; 9 bases match TRBD2. Trimming removed 0 bases from V and 5 bases from J; junction bases left unmatched: 8. This CDR3 is built from 16 residues. Germline V CDR1 and CDR2: SGHDN, FVKESK. CDR3 DNA sequence: TGTGCCAGCAGCCAAGAGTGGGTAGCGGGAGACGACGAGCAGTACTTC. Protein product: CASSQEWVAGDDEQYF.

This clone was seen more than once but under ten times. The chain has TRBV27 and TRBJ2-1; 10 bases fit TRBD2. CDR1 MNHEY and CDR2 SMNVEV come from the germline V gene (reference sequence). The V segment lost 5 bases and the J segment 3 bases; nucleotides outside the gene matches: 4. CDR3 size: 15 residues. This CDR3 reads CASSRGTSVYNEQFF. CDR3 DNA: TGTGCCAGCAGTAGGGGGACTAGCGTCTACAATGAGCAGTTCTTC.

About this clone: This CDR3 is also generated by other DNA sequences in the sample. The chain links TRBV7-9 to TRBJ1-1, with D unclear. This CDR3 has 11 amino acids. Trimming cost V 6 bases and J 1 base, with 3 bases left between them. Per germline, CDR1 SEHNR and CDR2 FQNEAQ (reference sequence). The CDR3 here is CASSANTEAFF. The CDR3 bases are TGTGCCAGCAGTGCGAACACTGAAGCTTTCTTT.

This clone was observed once. V and J are TRBV7-3 and TRBJ2-1; D is uncertain. The CDR3 totals 13 residues. V lost 3 bases to trimming and J lost 0 bases, with 3 bases between them. Germline V gene data show CDR1 as SGHTA and CDR2 as FQGTGA. The CDR3, as DNA: TGTGCCAGCAGCTTCAGCTCCTACAATGAGCAGTTCTTC. This gives the protein CASSFSSYNEQFF. The whole variable domain, remainder taken from reference TRBV7-3 and TRBJ2-1, is GAGVSQTPSNKVTEKGKYVELRCDPISGHTALYWYRQSLGQGPEFLIYFQGTGAADDSGLPNDRFFAVRPEGSVSTLKIQRTERGDSAVYLCASSFSSYNEQFFGPGTRLTVL.